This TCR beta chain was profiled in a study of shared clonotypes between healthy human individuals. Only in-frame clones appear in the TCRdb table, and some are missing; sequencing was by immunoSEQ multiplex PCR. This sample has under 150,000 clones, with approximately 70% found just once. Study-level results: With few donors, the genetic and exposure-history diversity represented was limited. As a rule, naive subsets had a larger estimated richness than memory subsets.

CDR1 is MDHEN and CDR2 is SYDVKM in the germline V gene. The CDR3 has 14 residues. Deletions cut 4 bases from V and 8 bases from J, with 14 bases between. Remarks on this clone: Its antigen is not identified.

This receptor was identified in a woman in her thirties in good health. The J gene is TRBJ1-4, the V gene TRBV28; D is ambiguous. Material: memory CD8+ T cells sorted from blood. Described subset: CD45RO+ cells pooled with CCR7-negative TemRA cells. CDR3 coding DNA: TGTGCCAGCAGTTCCGCTTCGAACGGGGAAAAACTGTTTTTT. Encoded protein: CASSSASNGEKLFF.